The 27 T cell receptor beta chains below all came from one sample that was sequenced in a study of cytomegalovirus exposure and HLA in healthy donors. Researchers ran the PCR with 60 Vbeta and 13 Jbeta primers. Assay used: immunoSEQ multiplex PCR; TCRdb lists only in-frame clones, some missing. The data include 150,000 to 200,000 clones; the top ten clones carry about 0.8%. The specimen was PBMCs. These receptor sequences come from a woman aged 18 to 35 in good health and CMV-seropositive.

The chain links TRBV6-5 to TRBJ1-4; possible D gene TRBD1, 5 bases. The CDR3 is 13 residues long. The germline V and J ends were trimmed by 2 bases and 10 bases, with 11 bases remaining between them. Germline CDR1 reads MNHEY; CDR2 reads SVGAGI. This chain's CDR3 is CASSYDFGGKLFF. Written as DNA, the CDR3 is TGTGCCAGCAGTTACGACTTCGGGGGAAAACTGTTTTTT.

CDR3 residues: CASSLASGGTLGVETQYF. The CDR3 coding sequence is TGTGCCAGCAGCTTAGCGTCAGGGGGCACACTCGGGGTGGAGACCCAGTACTTC. V and J are TRBV7-9 and TRBJ2-5; 8 bases line up with TRBD1. Germline loops: CDR1 SEHNR, CDR2 FQNEAQ (reference sequence). The CDR3 has 18 amino acids. The V segment lost 0 bases and the J segment 5 bases; nucleotides outside the gene matches: 14.

V usage is TRBV7-2 and J usage is TRBJ2-5; 13 bases line up with TRBD2. Trimming took 3 bases from V and 0 from J; bases not matched to a gene: 7. Germline values: CDR1 SGHTA, CDR2 FQGNSA. The CDR3 is made up of 18 amino acids. Written as DNA, the CDR3 is TGTGCCAGCAGCTTTAGGCGGACTAGCGGGGGCTACCAAGAGACCCAGTACTTC. This encodes CASSFRRTSGGYQETQYF.

The chain links TRBV9 to TRBJ1-2, with D possibly TRBD1 on 6 matching bases. From germline, CDR1 is SGDLS and CDR2 YYNGEE. The CDR3 runs to 16 residues. Trimming removed 2 bases from V and 8 bases from J, with 22 bases in between. This CDR3 is CASSVDQNAGARGYTF. In DNA, the CDR3 is TGTGCCAGCAGCGTGGACCAAAACGCAGGGGCTCGGGGCTACACCTTC.

This chain joins TRBV6-1 and TRBJ2-5, with D perhaps matching TRBD2 (6 bases). The DNA end is a closer match to TRBJ2-7, so the J assignment may be wrong. This CDR3 is 14 amino acids long. Looked up from germline, CDR1 is MNHNS and CDR2 is SASEGT. CDR3 sequence: CASRERLDSYEQYF. DNA of the CDR3: TGTGCCAGCAGGGAAAGACTAGACTCCTACGAGCAGTACTTC.

This chain joins TRBV5-4 and TRBJ1-1, with D possibly matching TRBD1 (6 bases). The CDR3 sequence is 14 residues long. Germline V CDR1 and CDR2: SGHNT, YYREEE (reference sequence). V was pared by 4 bases and J by 1 base, with 11 bases between. In DNA, the CDR3 is TGTGCCAGCAGCCTACAGGGTTGGAACACTGAAGCTTTCTTT. It encodes CASSLQGWNTEAFF.

The chain is built from TRBV6-1 and TRBJ2-3; 8 positions agree with TRBD1. Trimming at V came to 5 bases and at J to 13 bases, leaving 8 bases not matched to a gene. The V gene's germline CDR1 is MNHNS and CDR2 SASEGT. The CDR3 covers 12 residues. CDR3 in amino acids: CASSLLGGQEYF. Written as DNA, the CDR3 is TGTGCCAGCAGTCTTTTAGGGGGACAGGAGTATTTT.

The chain couples TRBV6-6 to TRBJ1-1; D not resolved. Germline CDR1 MNHNY, CDR2 SVGAGI (reference sequence). The CDR3 sequence is 15 residues long. Trimming cost V 2 bases and J 1 base, with 11 bases left between them. The chain's CDR3 is CASSYGLPRNTEAFF. The CDR3 nucleotides are TGTGCCAGCAGTTACGGGCTACCGAGGAACACTGAAGCTTTCTTT.

J is TRBJ1-2 and V is TRBV5-4; possible D gene TRBD1, 5 bases. Trimming removed 3 bases from V and 8 bases from J, with 20 bases in between. CDR1 is SGHNT and CDR2 is YYREEE in the germline V gene (reference sequence). The CDR3 has 15 amino acids. CDR3 loop: CASSSLGGKIGGYTF. The CDR3 DNA follows: TGTGCCAGCAGCTCCTTGGGGGGAAAGATTGGGGGCTACACCTTC. Variable domain in full (rest from reference TRBV5-4 and TRBJ1-2): ETGVTQSPTHLIKTRGQQVTLRCSSQSGHNTVSWYQQALGQGPQFIFQYYREEENGRGNFPPRFSGLQFPNYSSELNVNALELDDSALYLCASSSLGGKIGGYTFGSGTRLTVV.

The rearrangement links TRBV7-2 to TRBJ2-2, with 7 nucleotides matching TRBD1. The CDR3 contains 15 residues. The V and J ends lost 5 bases and 4 bases, in that order; junction bases with no gene match: 7. Germline CDR1 SGHTA, CDR2 FQGNSA. DNA for the CDR3: TGTGCCAGCAGCCATGCCGACAGGGTCACCGGGGAGCTGTTTTTT. The encoded protein is CASSHADRVTGELFF.

The chain combines TRBV6-1 with TRBJ2-7; 9 bases match TRBD1. Unmatched junction bases numbered 2, after V lost 7 bases and J lost 4 bases. The CDR3 covers 12 residues. Looked up from germline, CDR1 is MNHNS and CDR2 is SASEGT. CDR3 amino acids: CASIQGAYEQYF. CDR3 bases: TGTGCCAGCATACAGGGGGCTTACGAGCAGTACTTC.

This chain links TRBV7-9 with TRBJ1-3; D gene uncertain. The V gene's germline CDR1 is SEHNR and CDR2 FQNEAQ (reference sequence). CDR3 length: 11 amino acids. V lost 10 bases and J lost 8, with 12 bases in between. CDR3 nucleotide sequence: TGTGCCACTCAAACAACCTACACCATATATTTT. It translates to CATQTTYTIYF.

The rearrangement links TRBV5-1 to TRBJ2-7; D is perhaps TRBD1 (5 bases). Germline lookup yields CDR1 SGHRS and CDR2 YFSETQ. The CDR3 totals 14 residues. Trimming removed 1 base at V and 2 bases at J, with 10 bases between. The chain's CDR3 is CASSLRQGPYEQYF. The CDR3 nucleotides read TGCGCCAGCAGCTTGCGGCAGGGCCCCTACGAGCAGTACTTC.

The chain has TRBV6-5 and TRBJ1-1; D is possibly TRBD1 (5 bases). The germline V and J ends were trimmed by 2 bases and 6 bases, with 10 bases remaining between them. CDR1 MNHEY and CDR2 SVGAGI come from the germline V gene. This CDR3 has 13 residues. DNA of the CDR3: TGTGCCAGCAGTTACAGGGGAGGTGCTGAAGCTTTCTTT. It codes for CASSYRGGAEAFF.

The rearrangement joins TRBV10-3 to TRBJ1-1; D may be TRBD1 (6 bases). Germline V gives CDR1 ENHRY, CDR2 SYGVKD. V lost 11 bases to trimming and J lost 2 bases, with 9 bases between them. The CDR3 contains 11 residues. The CDR3: CAARGNTEAFF. The CDR3 DNA reads as TGTGCCGCCAGGGGTAACACTGAAGCTTTCTTT.

The chain combines TRBV10-3 with TRBJ2-7, with D possibly being TRBD1 (6 bases). Germline V gives CDR1 ENHRY, CDR2 SYGVKD. The CDR3 extends over 15 amino acids. V was pared by 6 bases and J by 5 bases, with 20 bases between. CDR3 sequence (DNA): TGTGCCATCAGCCCGGAAACAGGGTGGGCCCACGAGCAGTACTTC. Its protein is CAISPETGWAHEQYF.

This rearrangement joins TRBV11-3 to TRBJ2-7; tentative D call: TRBD1 (5 bases). Trimming pared 4 bases from V and 6 bases from J, leaving 13 bases between. Germline loops: CDR1 SGHNT, CDR2 YENEEA. This CDR3 has 13 residues. The CDR3 region is CASSYLPGPEQYF. The CDR3 coding sequence is TGTGCCAGCAGCTACCTACCAGGGCCCGAGCAGTACTTC. Combining the CDR3 with reference TRBV11-3 and TRBJ2-7 gives the whole variable domain EAGVVQSPRYKIIEKKQPVAFWCNPISGHNTLYWYLQNLGQGPELLIRYENEEAVDDSQLPKDRFSAERLKGVDSTLKIQPAELGDSAVYLCASSYLPGPEQYFGPGTRLTVT.

This chain joins TRBV5-1 and TRBJ1-2; TRBD1 matches at 10 bases. The CDR3 is 16 residues long. Germline V gene sequence: CDR1 SGHRS, CDR2 YFSETQ. The trim removed 4 bases at V and 4 bases at J, leaving 10 bases unmatched. The CDR3 nucleotides read TGCGCCAGCAGCCTCGAGGGACAGGGGCCTTTCTATGGCTACACCTTC. Protein: CASSLEGQGPFYGYTF.

J is TRBJ2-2 and V is TRBV7-2, with a possible D match to TRBD2 (6 bases). Trimming shortened V by 2 bases and J by 5 bases, and 12 bases separated the two germline ends. The CDR3 spans 15 residues. Germline CDR1 and CDR2: SGHTA and FQGNSA. Here the CDR3 DNA reads TGTGCCAGCAGCTTATCTCCGGGGGTTACCGGGGAGCTGTTTTTT. This sequence encodes CASSLSPGVTGELFF.

J is TRBJ1-1 and V is TRBV6-4; possibly TRBD1 for D (6 bases). The germline V gene has CDR1 MRHNA and CDR2 SNTAGT. Trimming pared 6 bases from V and 10 bases from J, leaving 15 bases between. The CDR3 runs 12 residues. CDR3 sequence (DNA): TGTGCCAGCAGCGTCTCGGGGGGCATAGCTTTCTTT. Amino acids: CASSVSGGIAFF.

The J gene is TRBJ2-2, the V gene TRBV9; D gene ambiguous. The CDR3 spans 15 residues. Looked up from germline, CDR1 is SGDLS and CDR2 is YYNGEE. The V and J ends lost 4 bases and 0 bases respectively, with 10 bases between them. The CDR3 is CASSPRQTNTGELFF. CDR3 bases: TGTGCCAGCAGCCCCCGCCAGACGAACACCGGGGAGCTGTTTTTT.

The gene calls are TRBV6-1 and TRBJ1-5, with unresolved D. Looked up from germline, CDR1 is MNHNS and CDR2 is SASEGT. The V gene lost 2 bases and the J gene lost 2 bases, with 10 bases spanning the gap. This CDR3 is 15 amino acids long. The CDR3 is CASSEQAVGNQPQHF. CDR3 bases: TGTGCCAGCAGTGAACAGGCAGTAGGCAATCAGCCCCAGCATTTT.

The rearrangement links TRBV18 to TRBJ2-5, with 12 nucleotides matching TRBD2. Germline CDR1 and CDR2: KGHSH and LQKENI. The CDR3 totals 17 residues. The trim removed 2 bases at V and 0 bases at J, leaving 4 bases unmatched. The DNA for the CDR3 is TGTGCCAGCTCACCAGGACTAGCGGGGAGGTACCAAGAGACCCAGTACTTC. It translates to CASSPGLAGRYQETQYF.

The chain is built from TRBV11-2 and TRBJ2-5, with TRBD1 as a possible D gene (6 bases). V gave up 5 bases and J gave up 1 base, with 20 bases separating them. The CDR3 loop spans 17 amino acids. CDR1 is SGHAT and CDR2 is FQNNGV in the germline V gene. CDR3 nucleotides: TGTGCCAGCAGCAACAAGCGTGGACAGCATATCCAAGAGACCCAGTACTTC. It yields the protein CASSNKRGQHIQETQYF.

The rearrangement uses TRBV5-4 and TRBJ2-1, with 9 bases matching TRBD1. This CDR3 is 17 amino acids long. V gave up 3 bases and J gave up 9 bases; unmatched junction bases: 16. Germline CDR1 reads SGHNT; CDR2 reads YYREEE (reference sequence). For the CDR3, the DNA is TGTGCCAGCAGCTCGGCCCGACCGGGACAGGGCTTGGGTGAGCAGTTCTTC. This encodes CASSSARPGQGLGEQFF.

Written as DNA, the CDR3 is TGTGCCAGCAGTGAGGGAGCCCCCGGGAACATTCAGTACTTC. It encodes CASSEGAPGNIQYF. The chain employs TRBV2 and TRBJ2-4, with D perhaps matching TRBD2 (5 bases). Germline V lookup: CDR1 SNHLY, CDR2 FYNNEI. The V end lost 3 bases, the J end lost 7 bases, and 13 bases lay between the germline ends. The CDR3 runs 14 residues.

The chain couples TRBV5-5 to TRBJ2-3, with 12 bases fitting TRBD2. With V trimmed by 5 bases and J by 3 bases, 7 bases remained unmatched. The germline gives CDR1 SGHKS, CDR2 YYEKEE (reference sequence). CDR3 size: 16 residues. The CDR3 protein is CASRTLAGGPTDTQYF. In nucleotides, the CDR3 is TGTGCCAGCAGGACGCTAGCGGGAGGGCCGACAGATACGCAGTATTTT.